This T cell receptor beta chain was captured by sequencing in a study of low-dose radiotherapy and immunotherapy resistance in tumors. Study-wide context: 1 Gy per fraction was delivered to Cohort 2 every two weeks, for 13 Gy total over 26 weeks. Intravenous cyclophosphamide 200 mg/m2 was given every two weeks, one day before radiation and immunotherapy.

This clonotype has at least ten counts. Described time point: before trial treatment. The CDR3 length is 14 residues. With 2 bases removed from V and 4 bases from J, the gap between germline ends came to 11 bases. Germline CDR1 reads MNHEY; CDR2 reads SVGEGT. First-strand cDNA relied on TRAV- and TRBV-specific primers spanning alpha and beta chains. Over around 19 PCR cycles, TCRs were amplified from a constant-region primer and V-primer adapter. Amplifying the isolated mRNA was done by in vitro transcription. From the reads, TCRdb called clonotypes with MiXCR, one entry per CDR3 protein. The sample lists 55,000 to 70,000 distinct CDR3 sequences, almost 25% occurring once.

This sample comprised PBMCs, obtained before treatment. The receptor comes from a male donor with prostate cancer. The genes are TRBV6-2 or TRBV6-3 and TRBJ2-5; D remains unclear. The CDR3 nucleotides are TGTGCCAGCAGTTACGGGTGGGGTCGAGAGACCCAGTACTTC. Translated, it gives CASSYGWGRETQYF.